These 20 T cell receptor beta chains were all obtained from the same sample, sequenced in a study of T cells in Graves' hyperthyroidism and ophthalmopathy. RNA transcripts served as the template for amplifying TCR beta CDR3 regions. RT-PCR in the first round (using the HTBI primer set) targeted the TCR CDR3. TCRdb analysed the multiplex PCR reads with MiXCR anew, one entry per CDR3 protein. The sample lists under 350,000 distinct CDR3 sequences, around 20% occurring once. What was sequenced was blood. These receptors were collected from a woman aged 45 to 65 with Graves' hyperthyroidism.

This clonotype was recorded once. This chain connects TRBV12-3 or TRBV12-4 to TRBJ2-5; maybe TRBD2 (5 bases). This CDR3 has 14 residues. Trimming shortened V by 3 bases and J by 5 bases, and 13 bases separated the two germline ends. In DNA form, the CDR3 reads TGTGCCAGCAGTTTTCGGGGTCATGAGGAGACCCAGTACTTC. Its protein product is CASSFRGHEETQYF.

This clonotype appeared many times. The chain recombines TRBV6-2 or TRBV6-3 with TRBJ2-7; possibly TRBD2 for D (5 bases). Germline CDR1 and CDR2: MNHEY and SVGEGT. The CDR3 consists of 11 residues. Trimming stripped 8 bases from V and 5 bases from J, with 10 bases between. The CDR3 DNA follows: TGTGCCAGCCTGGACTTCAACGAGCAGTACTTC. Translating it yields CASLDFNEQYF.

The CDR3, as DNA: TGCGCCAGCAGCTTGGGGAGGGACAGGGGAAATGAGCAGTTCTTC. The encoded protein is CASSLGRDRGNEQFF. This chain uses TRBV5-1 with TRBJ2-1; 10 bases align to TRBD1. J gave up 7 bases and V 0 bases, and 4 bases lay outside the gene matches. The CDR3 covers 15 residues. CDR1 is SGHRS, CDR2 YFSETQ, per germline. Full variable domain (missing parts from reference TRBV5-1 and TRBJ2-1): KAGVTQTPRYLIKTRGQQVTLSCSPISGHRSVSWYQQTPGQGLQFLFEYFSETQRNKGNFPGRFSGRQFSNSRSEMNVSTLELGDSALYLCASSLGRDRGNEQFFGPGTRLTVL.

This clonotype has ten or more counts. This chain uses TRBV7-8 with TRBJ2-2; 7 positions match TRBD1. Trimming cost V 6 bases and J 7 bases; bases outside gene matches: 8. This CDR3 has 14 amino acids. Per germline, CDR1 SGHVS and CDR2 FQNEAQ. CDR3 sequence: CASRLTGVGGELFF. CDR3 bases: TGTGCCAGCAGACTCACAGGGGTGGGCGGGGAGCTGTTTTTT.

In this sample, this clonotype turned up many times. V is TRBV28 and J is TRBJ2-1, with TRBD1 matching 8 bases. V was clipped by 6 bases and J by 7 bases; unmatched bases: 11. Germline-derived CDR1 and CDR2 are MDHEN and SYDVKM. The length of the CDR3 is 15 residues. Here the CDR3 reads CASSPSGQGRNEQFF. The CDR3 bases are TGTGCCAGCAGCCCCTCCGGACAGGGCAGGAATGAGCAGTTCTTC.

This clonotype was counted ten times or more. This chain links TRBV30 with TRBJ1-5; the match to TRBD1 covers 10 bases. The CDR3 has 16 amino acids. Germline CDR1 GTSNPN, CDR2 SVGIG (reference sequence). V lost 3 bases to trimming and J lost 4 bases; unmatched junction nucleotides: 9. The CDR3 is CAWSKIPGQGNQPQHF. CDR3 coding DNA: TGTGCCTGGAGCAAAATCCCGGGACAGGGGAATCAGCCCCAGCATTTT.

J is TRBJ1-2 and V is TRBV6-1, with a weak D call TRBD1 (6 bases). The germline V gene has CDR1 MNHNS and CDR2 SASEGT. Trimming shortened V by 5 bases and J by 8 bases, and 18 bases separated the two germline ends. The CDR3 is 14 residues long. The DNA of the CDR3 is TGTGCCAGCAGTTTAACAGGGAAAGGTGTCGGCTACACCTTC. Translating gives CASSLTGKGVGYTF.

This clonotype was found many times. J is TRBJ2-1 and V is TRBV11-2; D gene ambiguous. With 0 bases removed from V and 5 bases from J, the gap between germline ends came to 17 bases. The CDR3 runs to 17 residues. Germline CDR1 and CDR2: SGHAT and FQNNGV. CDR3 in amino acids: CASSLDSRAMGHNEQFF. The CDR3 DNA sequence: TGTGCCAGCAGCTTAGATTCCCGCGCCATGGGCCACAATGAGCAGTTCTTC.

This clonotype was detected ten times or more. The chain couples TRBV28 to TRBJ2-6; TRBD1 agrees at 7 bases. Germline CDR1 MDHEN, CDR2 SYDVKM. The CDR3 extends over 15 amino acids. V shed 6 bases and J 2 bases; nucleotides not matched to a gene: 4. CDR3 region: CASSIGTAGANVLTF. CDR3 nucleotide sequence: TGTGCCAGCAGCATTGGGACAGCTGGGGCCAACGTCCTGACTTTC.

This clonotype was observed many times. The chain recombines TRBV29-1 with TRBJ2-7, with TRBD1 as a possible D gene (6 bases). Trimming took off 4 bases at V and 6 bases at J, with 16 bases between the two ends. Per germline, CDR1 SQVTM and CDR2 ANQGSEA. There are 13 residues in the CDR3. CDR3: CSVVLGGFSEQYF. CDR3 bases: TGCAGCGTTGTGCTAGGGGGTTTCTCCGAGCAGTACTTC.

Ten or more counts support this clonotype. V usage is TRBV5-1 and J usage is TRBJ1-1; 7 bases are shared with TRBD1. The CDR3 is 14 residues long. Germline-derived CDR1 and CDR2 are SGHRS and YFSETQ. V dropped 4 bases and J dropped 3; count of bases not matched to a gene: 6. The CDR3 coding sequence is TGCGCCAGCAGCCGACTCGACAGGGACACTGAAGCTTTCTTT. Translation: CASSRLDRDTEAFF.

This clonotype has a handful of counts. This chain connects TRBV5-8 to TRBJ1-6, with D hard to call. The CDR3 sequence is 13 residues long. Trimming shortened V by 1 base and J by 8 bases, and 7 bases separated the two germline ends. CDR1 is SGHTS, CDR2 YDEGEE, per germline. The CDR3: CASSLPEHSPLHF. DNA of the CDR3: TGTGCCAGCAGCTTGCCAGAGCATTCACCCCTCCACTTT.

This clonotype was counted ten times or more. The chain joins TRBV20-1 to TRBJ2-3, with 7 bases that match TRBD2. The CDR3 is 14 residues long. Germline V gene data show CDR1 as DFQATT and CDR2 as SNEGSKA (reference sequence). Germline trimming cut 6 bases from V and 2 bases from J; bases unmatched to any gene: 8. As DNA, the CDR3 is TGCAGTGCAAGACTAGCAGAGTTCACAGATACGCAGTATTTT. Residues: CSARLAEFTDTQYF.

This sequence joins TRBV5-1 and TRBJ2-5, with 9 bases that match TRBD1. The length of the CDR3 is 16 residues. Unmatched junction bases numbered 11, after V lost 4 bases and J lost 4 bases. Germline assignment: CDR1 SGHRS and CDR2 YFSETQ. The CDR3 here is CASSPGDRVVRETQYF. The CDR3 DNA reads TGCGCCAGCAGCCCCGGGGACAGGGTTGTGAGAGAGACCCAGTACTTC.

This clonotype has at least ten counts. This chain connects TRBV6-2 or TRBV6-3 to TRBJ1-2, with no clear D. The CDR3 consists of 15 residues. Germline values: CDR1 MNHEY, CDR2 SVGEGT. Deletions cut 0 bases from V and 1 base from J, with 9 bases between. CDR3: CASSYSLTFNYGYTF. CDR3 nucleotides: TGTGCCAGCAGTTACTCGTTGACCTTTAACTATGGCTACACCTTC.

This clonotype was detected only a few times. The junction departs from germline at one end; a sequencing error may be responsible. The chain combines TRBV18 with TRBJ2-7; D remains unclear. The CDR3 has 14 amino acids. Germline assignment: CDR1 KGHSH and CDR2 LQKENI. The CDR3 region is CASSRGPQPYERYF. The CDR3 DNA sequence: TGTGCCAGCTCACGGGGTCCGCAGCCCTACGAGCGGTACTTC.

In this sample, this clonotype turned up many times. The rearrangement joins TRBV7-2 to TRBJ2-3; 8 bases agree with TRBD2. The CDR3 is 14 amino acids. The germline CDR1 and CDR2 sequences are SGHTA and FQGNSA. The V segment lost 2 bases and the J segment 4 bases; nucleotides outside the gene matches: 2. CDR3 region: CASSLKGLADTQYF. The CDR3 coding sequence is TGTGCCAGCAGCTTAAAGGGACTAGCAGATACGCAGTATTTT.

This chain joins TRBV2 and TRBJ1-5; D remains unclear. Trimming took off 6 bases at V and 0 bases at J, with 6 bases between the two ends. The V gene's germline CDR1 is SNHLY and CDR2 FYNNEI. The CDR3 has 13 residues. CDR3 nucleotide sequence: TGTGCCAGCAGGAGGGATAGCAATCAGCCCCAGCATTTT. It codes for CASRRDSNQPQHF.

This clonotype was detected many times. The rearrangement uses TRBV28 and TRBJ2-6, with unresolved D. The CDR3 is 16 residues long. The V gene's germline CDR1 is MDHEN and CDR2 SYDVKM. The germline V and J ends were trimmed by 4 bases and 0 bases, with 10 bases remaining between them. CDR3 protein: CASSYSTSSGANVLTF. The CDR3 region has the DNA TGTGCCAGCAGTTACAGCACGAGCTCTGGGGCCAACGTCCTGACTTTC.

J is TRBJ1-6 and V is TRBV20-1; weak D call: TRBD1 (6 bases). Trimming pared 3 bases from V and 4 bases from J, leaving 25 bases between. The CDR3 totals 19 residues. Looked up from germline, CDR1 is DFQATT and CDR2 is SNEGSKA (reference sequence). The CDR3 nucleotides read TGCAGTGCTAGGCTCAGACCTAAGCAGGGGACACTGTATAATTCACCCCTCCACTTT. This encodes CSARLRPKQGTLYNSPLHF.